This T cell receptor (beta chain) came from a study of cytomegalovirus exposure and HLA in healthy donors. With 60 Vbeta and 13 Jbeta primers, the PCR was carried out. Sequenced by immunoSEQ multiplex PCR; TCRdb stores in-frame clones only, minus some. Its clone listing holds some 39,000 clones. Study-wide results and limits: Upon later analysis, TCR association rates were observed to vary by HLA locus, being highest for DRB1 and lowest for HLA-C. Cytomegalovirus association was listed for 150 to 200 TCR beta chains. Analysis performed later found about 18,000 TCR beta sequences associated with HLA alleles at 0.05 false discovery rate. The study dropped some indistinguishable V segments, TRBV6-2 and TRBV6-3 among them.

CDR1 is SGHVS, CDR2 FNYEAQ, per germline. The CDR3 loop spans 13 amino acids. The germline V and J ends were trimmed by 5 bases and 2 bases, with 8 bases remaining between them. Remarks on this clone: Its specificity is not known.

This TCR came from a male donor in good health and CMV-seronegative. Sequencing was performed on PBMCs. This chain uses TRBV7-6 with TRBJ2-3; D possibly corresponds to TRBD1 (5 bases). The CDR3 region has the DNA TGTGCCAGCAGCAAGGACACCACAGATACGCAGTATTTT. This encodes CASSKDTTDTQYF.